Following are 30 T cell receptor beta chains from one sample sequenced in a study of PD-1 and CTLA-4 blockade in melanoma. Sequencing was performed with immunoSEQ multiplex PCR; in TCRdb, only in-frame clones are kept and a portion is missing. The profile shows 25,000 to 35,000 clones, 85% to 95% of them singletons. Here the sequenced sample was CD8+ T cells from peripheral blood, taken from a patient given anti-PD-1 treatment. These receptors came from a human donor with melanoma.

The rearrangement uses TRBV15 and TRBJ1-4; 9 nucleotides match TRBD1. The V gene's germline CDR1 is LNHNV and CDR2 YYDKDF (reference sequence). The CDR3 extends over 16 amino acids. Losses at the gene ends were 3 bases for V and 6 bases for J; bases not matched to a gene: 8. The DNA for the CDR3 is TGTGCCACCAGCAGCGGATTGACAGGGGGGGATGAAAAACTGTTTTTT. This codes for CATSSGLTGGDEKLFF.

The rearrangement uses TRBV5-4 and TRBJ2-7; maybe TRBD1 (5 bases). This CDR3 is 12 amino acids long. Looked up from germline, CDR1 is SGHNT and CDR2 is YYREEE (reference sequence). Trimming pared 3 bases from V and 7 bases from J, leaving 11 bases between. The CDR3 loop reads CASSWGSSEQYF. The CDR3 DNA reads as TGTGCCAGCAGCTGGGGCAGCTCGGAGCAGTACTTC.

The genes are TRBV6-1 and TRBJ2-7, with D unclear. Germline V gene lookup returns CDR1 MNHNS and CDR2 SASEGT. The V end lost 3 bases, the J end lost 2 bases, and 5 bases lay between the germline ends. The length of the CDR3 is 12 residues. The CDR3 is CASSETAYEQYF. The CDR3 DNA is TGTGCCAGCAGTGAGACGGCCTACGAGCAGTACTTC.

The gene calls are TRBV27 and TRBJ2-3; D not resolved. Looked up from germline, CDR1 is MNHEY and CDR2 is SMNVEV (reference sequence). V lost 5 bases and J lost 2, with 14 bases in between. CDR3 length equals 15 residues. CDR3 region: CASSALRGATDTQYF. The CDR3 bases are TGTGCCAGCAGTGCGCTGAGAGGTGCCACAGATACGCAGTATTTT.

V is TRBV28 and J is TRBJ2-7, with 10 bases aligning to TRBD2. V dropped 7 bases and J dropped 2; count of bases not matched to a gene: 8. The CDR3 has 15 amino acids. Germline assignment: CDR1 MDHEN and CDR2 SYDVKM. In nucleotides, the CDR3 is TGTGCCAGCATCAGGCTAGCGGGAGCTCCCTACGAGCAGTACTTC. It codes for CASIRLAGAPYEQYF. Full variable domain (outside the CDR3, taken from reference TRBV28 and TRBJ2-7): DVKVTQSSRYLVKRTGEKVFLECVQDMDHENMFWYRQDPGLGLRLIYFSYDVKMKEKGDIPEGYSVSREKKERFSLILESASTNQTSMYLCASIRLAGAPYEQYFGPGTRLTVT.

The rearrangement uses TRBV29-1 and TRBJ1-1; 8 positions match TRBD1. This CDR3 has 13 amino acids. The germline V gene has CDR1 SQVTM and CDR2 ANQGSEA. V shed 6 bases, J shed 4 bases, and the junction held 7 bases outside the gene matches. The CDR3 DNA sequence: TGCAGCGTGGACAGGGAAGAGGTCACTGAAGCTTTCTTT. It specifies CSVDREEVTEAFF.

The chain couples TRBV6-5 to TRBJ2-7; no clear D gene. This CDR3 comprises 12 residues. V was trimmed by 5 bases and J by 4 bases, leaving 9 bases between them. In germline, CDR1 is MNHEY, CDR2 SVGAGI. The CDR3 is CASSPNGYEQYF. The CDR3 DNA reads as TGTGCCAGCAGTCCAAATGGGTACGAGCAGTACTTC.

The rearrangement joins TRBV30 to TRBJ1-2; D unclear. V lost 0 bases, J lost 7 bases, and 9 bases lay in between. Germline V lookup: CDR1 GTSNPN, CDR2 SVGIG (reference sequence). The length of the CDR3 is 12 residues. CDR3 bases: TGTGCCTGGAGTGTGACGGGGTCTGGCTACACCTTC. This sequence encodes CAWSVTGSGYTF.

The sample holds a few counts of this clone. The rearrangement uses TRBV12-3 or TRBV12-4 and TRBJ1-2; 7 bases fit TRBD1. This CDR3 spans 11 amino acids. The V segment lost 6 bases and the J segment 12 bases; nucleotides outside the gene matches: 7. CDR3 sequence reads: CASRSGQIHTF. CDR3 DNA sequence: TGTGCCAGCAGGTCGGGACAGATTCACACCTTC.

The rearrangement uses TRBV30 and TRBJ2-7; the match to TRBD2 covers 8 bases. The junction had 11 bases not matched to a gene; V was cut back by 0 bases and J by 7 bases. The germline CDR1 and CDR2 sequences are GTSNPN and SVGIG (reference sequence). The CDR3 covers 15 residues. The CDR3 loop reads CAWSVREGPLREQYF. CDR3 nucleotides: TGTGCCTGGAGTGTACGGGAGGGGCCCCTTCGGGAGCAGTACTTC.

DNA for the CDR3: TGTGCCAGCAGCTCTAGCGGAAGAGACGAGCAGTACTTC. Protein: CASSSSGRDEQYF. The chain is built from TRBV7-6 and TRBJ2-7; TRBD2 agrees at 7 bases. The ends lost 4 bases at V and 5 bases at J; junction bases unmatched: 5. Germline-derived CDR1 and CDR2 are SGHVS and FNYEAQ. The CDR3 covers 13 residues.

The V and J genes are TRBV7-9 and TRBJ1-4, with a possible D match to TRBD1 (6 bases). Per germline, CDR1 SEHNR and CDR2 FQNEAQ (reference sequence). V was cut by 7 bases and J by 7 bases, with 13 bases left in between. This CDR3 is built from 13 residues. CDR3 DNA: TGTGCCAGCACCCCCGGGGGCAGTGAAAAACTGTTTTTT. Amino acid sequence: CASTPGGSEKLFF. The whole variable domain, filled in from reference TRBV7-9 and TRBJ1-4, reads DTGVSQNPRHKITKRGQNVTFRCDPISEHNRLYWYRQTLGQGPEFLTYFQNEAQLEKSRLLSDRFSAERPKGSFSTLEIQRTEQGDSAMYLCASTPGGSEKLFFGSGTQLSVL.

The chain employs TRBV6-6 and TRBJ1-1; a possible D gene is TRBD1 (5 bases). Germline V gene data show CDR1 as MNHNY and CDR2 as SVGAGI (reference sequence). The CDR3 has 15 amino acids. Trimming took off 3 bases at V and 4 bases at J, with 15 bases between the two ends. The CDR3 reads CASSYSGTVGTEAFF. Here the CDR3 DNA reads TGTGCCAGCAGTTATTCCGGGACCGTGGGCACTGAAGCTTTCTTT.

The chain is built from TRBV28 and TRBJ1-1; a possible D gene is TRBD1 (6 bases). Per the germline V gene, CDR1 is MDHEN and CDR2 is SYDVKM. Trimming shortened V by 4 bases and J by 1 base, and 10 bases separated the two germline ends. The CDR3 runs 14 residues. The CDR3 region is CASSWVGGNTEAFF. CDR3 DNA: TGTGCCAGCAGTTGGGTAGGGGGGAACACTGAAGCTTTCTTT.

The genes are TRBV6-5 and TRBJ2-1, with TRBD2 identical over 7 bases. CDR3 length: 13 residues. The V segment lost 4 bases and the J segment 9 bases; nucleotides outside the gene matches: 6. Germline loops: CDR1 MNHEY, CDR2 SVGAGI. CDR3 DNA sequence: TGTGCCAGCAGTTTCGGACTAGGAGGTGAGCAGTTCTTC. Its protein product is CASSFGLGGEQFF.

The chain recombines TRBV19 with TRBJ1-1; D perhaps matches TRBD1 (5 bases). Trimming left V 6 bases short and J 1 base short, with 24 bases between. Germline loops: CDR1 LNHDA, CDR2 SQIVND (reference sequence). This CDR3 region has 18 residues. The CDR3 protein is CASSATVGPGRKNTEAFF. The CDR3 DNA reads as TGTGCCAGTAGCGCAACCGTAGGGCCAGGGAGAAAGAACACTGAAGCTTTCTTT.

V is TRBV19 and J is TRBJ1-5, with 9 positions matching TRBD1. The V and J ends lost 10 bases and 4 bases, in that order; junction bases with no gene match: 8. CDR1 LNHDA and CDR2 SQIVND come from the germline V gene (reference sequence). CDR3 length: 14 residues. The CDR3, as DNA: TGTGCCACCGAGGACAGGGGTGGAAATCAGCCCCAGCATTTT. It specifies CATEDRGGNQPQHF.

This clone is a singleton in its sample. The rearrangement uses TRBV5-8 and TRBJ2-7; the D gene is possibly TRBD2 (6 bases). The CDR3 totals 14 residues. The V gene's germline CDR1 is SGHTS and CDR2 YDEGEE. The V gene lost 4 bases and the J gene lost 3 bases, with 14 bases spanning the gap. CDR3 in DNA: TGTGCCAGCAGCCTCGGAGGGACGGGCTACGAGCAGTACTTC. Protein: CASSLGGTGYEQYF. Supplemented by reference TRBV5-8 and TRBJ2-7, the full variable domain reads EAGVTQSPTHLIKTRGQQATLRCSPISGHTSVYWYQQALGLGLQFLLWYDEGEERNRGNFPPRFSGRQFPNYSSELNVNALELEDSALYLCASSLGGTGYEQYFGPGTRLTVT.

The rearrangement links TRBV13 to TRBJ1-6, with 12 bases fitting TRBD1. Germline CDR1 PRHDT, CDR2 FYEKMQ (reference sequence). The J segment lost 7 bases and the V segment lost 4 bases, leaving 5 bases of the junction unmatched. The CDR3 contains 16 residues. The CDR3 region has the DNA TGTGCCAGCAGCTCTATTGGGACAGGGGGCAATTCACCCCTCCACTTT. Translated, it gives CASSSIGTGGNSPLHF.

The rearrangement joins TRBV6-5 to TRBJ2-5; D call uncertain. Germline CDR1 is MNHEY and CDR2 is SVGAGI. The V end was cut by 2 bases, the J end by 1 base, with 5 bases between. The CDR3 contains 13 residues. The CDR3 DNA is TGTGCCAGCAGTTACAGGGTCCAAGAGACCCAGTACTTC. Translating it yields CASSYRVQETQYF.

The V call is TRBV9, the J call TRBJ1-4, with D uncertain. Germline CDR1 SGDLS, CDR2 YYNGEE. Deletions cut 0 bases from V and 3 bases from J, with 3 bases between. The CDR3 sequence is 13 residues long. Written as DNA, the CDR3 is TGTGCCAGCAGCGTAGTCCCTAATGAAAAACTGTTTTTT. The encoded protein is CASSVVPNEKLFF.

J is TRBJ1-2 and V is TRBV27; the D gene is possibly TRBD1 (5 bases). V gave up 2 bases and J gave up 5 bases, with 9 bases separating them. This CDR3 is 13 amino acids long. Germline V gene sequence: CDR1 MNHEY, CDR2 SMNVEV (reference sequence). CDR3 sequence: CASSLKGSYGYTF. CDR3 DNA: TGTGCCAGCAGTTTAAAGGGGAGTTATGGCTACACCTTC.

This clone was observed once. The J gene is TRBJ2-1, the V gene TRBV27, with D tentatively TRBD1 (6 bases). Trimming left V 4 bases short and J 8 bases short, with 15 bases between. The CDR3 extends over 14 amino acids. CDR1 and CDR2 (germline): MNHEY, SMNVEV (reference sequence). For the CDR3, the DNA is TGTGCCAGCAGTTCGCCCACCTGGACAGATGAGCAGTTCTTC. Residues: CASSSPTWTDEQFF.

The V and J genes are TRBV27 and TRBJ2-3, with D unresolved. Trimming pared 7 bases from V and 3 bases from J, leaving 23 bases between. This CDR3 spans 17 amino acids. Germline V CDR1 and CDR2: MNHEY, SMNVEV (reference sequence). The DNA of the CDR3 is TGTGCCAGCACCTCCTTGGCTGGCGGTGACGGTACAGATACGCAGTATTTT. Translation gives CASTSLAGGDGTDTQYF.

This clone came up a few times. This chain connects TRBV4-1 to TRBJ1-6; 7 positions agree with TRBD1. Germline V gene data show CDR1 as MGHRA and CDR2 as YSYEKL. The CDR3 sequence is 15 residues long. V was clipped by 1 base and J by 8 bases; unmatched bases: 5. CDR3 sequence: CASSQGGQGDSPLHF. CDR3 sequence (DNA): TGCGCCAGCAGCCAAGGCGGGCAGGGGGATTCACCCCTCCACTTT.

This sequence joins TRBV19 and TRBJ1-5; perhaps TRBD1 as D (6 bases). The CDR3 runs 16 residues. Per the germline V gene, CDR1 is LNHDA and CDR2 is SQIVND (reference sequence). V was trimmed by 8 bases and J by 1 base, leaving 18 bases between them. DNA of the CDR3: TGTGCCAGTGGAGAGGACAGCCAAGACAGCAATCAGCCCCAGCATTTT. It specifies CASGEDSQDSNQPQHF.

This sequence joins TRBV29-1 and TRBJ1-1, with D unclear. The CDR3 totals 11 residues. Per the germline V gene, CDR1 is SQVTM and CDR2 is ANQGSEA. Trimming removed 0 bases from V and 7 bases from J, with 6 bases in between. The CDR3 reads CSVEDPVEAFF. CDR3 sequence (DNA): TGCAGCGTTGAAGACCCCGTTGAAGCTTTCTTT. Full variable domain (rest looked up from reference TRBV29-1 and TRBJ1-1): SAVISQKPSRDICQRGTSLTIQCQVDSQVTMMFWYRQQPGQSLTLIATANQGSEATYESGFVIDKFPISRPNLTFSTLTVSNMSPEDSSIYLCSVEDPVEAFFGQGTRLTVV.

The chain uses TRBV6-1 and TRBJ2-1, with 8 bases fitting TRBD2. The J segment lost 4 bases and the V segment lost 2 bases, leaving 4 bases of the junction unmatched. This CDR3 has 15 residues. The germline V gene encodes CDR1 MNHNS and CDR2 SASEGT. CDR3: CASSETSGDYNEQFF. CDR3 nucleotides: TGTGCCAGCAGTGAAACTAGCGGCGATTACAATGAGCAGTTCTTC.

The CDR3 DNA follows: TGTGCCAGCAGCCAAGAACAAGAGAGGGTGCAAGGGGTGGATGAAAAACTGTTTTTT. Encoded protein: CASSQEQERVQGVDEKLFF. The chain is built from TRBV14 and TRBJ1-4, with TRBD1 as a possible D gene (5 bases). Looked up from germline, CDR1 is SGHDN and CDR2 is FVKESK. Trimming stripped 0 bases from V and 6 bases from J, with 23 bases between. CDR3 length: 19 residues.

This clone was seen more than once but under ten times. This chain uses TRBV2 with TRBJ2-7; 9 bases align to TRBD1. The junction had 10 bases not matched to a gene; V was cut back by 7 bases and J by 3 bases. CDR3 size: 15 residues. Germline V gene data show CDR1 as SNHLY and CDR2 as FYNNEI. CDR3 region: CASTMGQGSFYEQYF. CDR3 DNA sequence: TGTGCCAGCACTATGGGACAGGGATCGTTCTACGAGCAGTACTTC.